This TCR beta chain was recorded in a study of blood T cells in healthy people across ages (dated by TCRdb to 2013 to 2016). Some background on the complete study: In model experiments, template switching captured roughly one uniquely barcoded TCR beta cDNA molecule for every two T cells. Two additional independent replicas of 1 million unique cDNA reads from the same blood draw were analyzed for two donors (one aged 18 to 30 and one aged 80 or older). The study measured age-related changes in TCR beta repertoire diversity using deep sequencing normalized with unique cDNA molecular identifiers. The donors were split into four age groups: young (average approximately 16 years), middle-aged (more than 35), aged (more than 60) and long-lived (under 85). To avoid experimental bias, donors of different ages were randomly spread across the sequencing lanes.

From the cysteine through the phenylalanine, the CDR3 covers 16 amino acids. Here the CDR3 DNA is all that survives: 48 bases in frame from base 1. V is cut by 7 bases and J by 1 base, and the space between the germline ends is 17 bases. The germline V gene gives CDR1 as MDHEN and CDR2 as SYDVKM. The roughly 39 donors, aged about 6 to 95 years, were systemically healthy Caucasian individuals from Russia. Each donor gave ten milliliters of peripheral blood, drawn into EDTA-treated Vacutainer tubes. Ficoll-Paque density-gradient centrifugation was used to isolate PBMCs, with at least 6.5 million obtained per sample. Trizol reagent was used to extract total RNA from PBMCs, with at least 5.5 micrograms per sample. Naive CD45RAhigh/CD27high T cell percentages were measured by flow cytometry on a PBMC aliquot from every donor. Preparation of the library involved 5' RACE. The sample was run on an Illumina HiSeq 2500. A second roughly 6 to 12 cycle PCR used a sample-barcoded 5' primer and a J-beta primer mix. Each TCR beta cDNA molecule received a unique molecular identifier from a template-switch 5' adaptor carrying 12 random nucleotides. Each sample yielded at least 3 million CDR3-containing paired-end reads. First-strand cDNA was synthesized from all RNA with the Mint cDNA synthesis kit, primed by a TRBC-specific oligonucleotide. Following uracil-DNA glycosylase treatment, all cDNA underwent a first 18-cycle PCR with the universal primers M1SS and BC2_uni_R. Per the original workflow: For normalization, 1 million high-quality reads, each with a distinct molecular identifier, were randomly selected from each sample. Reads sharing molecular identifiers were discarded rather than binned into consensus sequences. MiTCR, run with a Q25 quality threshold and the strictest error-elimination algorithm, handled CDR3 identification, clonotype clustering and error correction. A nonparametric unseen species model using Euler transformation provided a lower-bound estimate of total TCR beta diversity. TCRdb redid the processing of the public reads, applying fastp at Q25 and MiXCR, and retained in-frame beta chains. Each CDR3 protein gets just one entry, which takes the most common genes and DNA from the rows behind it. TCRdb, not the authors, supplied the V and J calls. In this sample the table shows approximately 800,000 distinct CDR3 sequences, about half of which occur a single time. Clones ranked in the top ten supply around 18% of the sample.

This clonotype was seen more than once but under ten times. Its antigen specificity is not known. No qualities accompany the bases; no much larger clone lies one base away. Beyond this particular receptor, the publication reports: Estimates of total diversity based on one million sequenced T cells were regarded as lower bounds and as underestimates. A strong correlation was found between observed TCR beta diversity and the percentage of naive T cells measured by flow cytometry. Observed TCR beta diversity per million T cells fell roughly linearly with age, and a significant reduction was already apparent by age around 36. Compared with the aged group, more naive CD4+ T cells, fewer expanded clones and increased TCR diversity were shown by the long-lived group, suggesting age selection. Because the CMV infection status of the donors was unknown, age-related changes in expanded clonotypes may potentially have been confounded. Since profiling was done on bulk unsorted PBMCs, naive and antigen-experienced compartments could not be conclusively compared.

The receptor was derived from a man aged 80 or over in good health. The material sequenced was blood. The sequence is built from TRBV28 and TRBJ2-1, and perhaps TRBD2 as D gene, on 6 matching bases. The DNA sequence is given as TGTGCCAGCACCTCTAGCTCGGGGGAGTCCTACAATGAGCAGTTCTTC. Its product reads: CASTSSSGESYNEQFF.